This T cell receptor beta chain was recovered during a study of regulatory T cells in long-lasting Graves disease (TCRdb year 2021). With regard to the full study: Persistent Graves' disease was defined as persistently positive TSH receptor autoantibodies together with antithyroid drug treatment for over 5 years. This study used TCR sequencing and RNA sequencing of peripheral blood to compare persistent Graves' disease patients against newly diagnosed Graves' disease patients. The study took place in China and was registered as a clinical trial. A total of roughly 35 samples underwent TCR sequencing: around 13 from persistent and around 20 from newly diagnosed Graves' disease patients. On average, persistent Graves' disease patients in the clinical cohort had been on antithyroid drugs for roughly 11 years. Overall study results and their limits: Compared with newly diagnosed patients, patients with persistent Graves' disease had lower TCR Shannon entropy and fewer highly expanded clones, which suggests clonal expansion. Only peripheral blood was studied, because thyroid tissue, the primary lesion, was inaccessible. Only the TCR beta chain was sequenced and analyzed. Persistent disease showed preferential use of TRBV28, TRBJ1-2 and TRBJ2-5, whereas newly diagnosed disease favored TRBV20-1 and TRBJ2-1. Persistent patients shared more public clonotypes among themselves (around 2,800) than newly diagnosed patients did (more than 950). The small sample size was acknowledged by the authors as a limitation that may reduce accuracy.

A note on this clonotype: It lacks a known antigen. No base quality values were provided; no much bigger clone lies one nucleotide off.

Spanning cysteine to phenylalanine, the CDR3 consists of 13 amino acids. This entry keeps only the CDR3 DNA: 39 bases, framed from base 1. CDR1 and CDR2 (SQVTM, ANQGSEA) derive from the germline V gene. Cut back by 2 bases and 3 bases, the V and J ends lie 10 bases apart. The time point label corresponds to: persistent/refractory GD, antithyroid drugs over 5 years with positive TRAb. For both TCR sequencing and RNA sequencing, RNA was extracted from PBMCs using TRIzol. Graves' disease was diagnosed according to American Thyroid Association guidelines. Patients for the study were recruited at an endocrinology department in Xi'an, China. Each patient gave 8.5 to 9.5 milliliters of peripheral blood, collected in an EDTA anticoagulant tube. PBMCs were isolated by Ficoll Paque Plus density gradient separation without further T cell sorting. An Agilent 2100 Bioanalyzer and agarose gel were used to check RNA quality, and a NanoDrop 2000 was used to measure RNA concentration.

The library came from multiplex PCR. The sequencing machine was an Illumina HiSeq 4000. CDR3 regions were amplified by Arm-PCR with iRepertoire HTBI primers to construct TCR beta libraries. Before sequencing, the PCR products underwent gel purification. As for how the authors treated the data: Across samples, 62 TRBV and 15 or so TRBJ segments were identified and used for gene usage analysis of CDR3 amino acid clonotypes. COPE and FqMerger were used to merge the filtered high-quality paired reads into contigs. BLAST was used to align contigs to IMGT TRBV, TRBD and TRBJ reference genes, and CDR3 was defined according to IMGT. Any clonotype with a frequency above 0.1% was counted as a highly expanded clone. Shannon entropy was used to measure repertoire diversity, and the Gini coefficient was used to measure V-J evenness. Clonotypes shared by more than one individual were considered public. The public reads were reanalyzed by TCRdb: fastp trimming at Q25, MiXCR alignment, in-frame beta chains only. Rows with a matching CDR3 protein are joined into one entry that keeps the most common DNA and genes. The V and J calls reflect TCRdb's pipeline rather than the authors' work. The sample table lists 450,000 or so distinct CDR3 sequences, less than 25% of them with a count of one. Of the sample, less than 9% is held by the ten largest clones.

This sequence originates from a female donor with Graves disease. The material sequenced was peripheral blood mononuclear cells (PBMCs), taken when the disease was refractory, from a patient treated with antithyroid drugs. Recombination linked TRBV29-1 to TRBJ1-2; the D gene is possibly TRBD1, with 5 bases matching. The DNA reads as follows: TGCAGCGTTGAATCAGGGTTTGACTATGGCTACACCTTC. It specifies CSVESGFDYGYTF.